This TCR beta chain derives from a study of blood T cell repertoires in COVID-19. Across the study: Collection of acute and convalescent COVID-19 samples took place in the United States, Italy and Spain.

Under the authors' procedure: Quantification of nucleated cells was approximated via reference gene primer amplification. The protocol was immunoSEQ multiplex PCR, while the TCRdb copy is restricted to in-frame clones and leaves out a portion. The DNA gave D and trimming, while V, J and clone size come from that table. The sample holds about 89,000 clones, 60% to 85% seen once. The CDR3 has 11 residues. Germline-derived CDR1 and CDR2 are MDHEN and SYDVKM. V lost 6 bases to trimming and J lost 3 bases, with 6 bases between them. The TCR comes from a human donor in a cohort sampled during active COVID-19. Sequenced: peripheral blood. The V gene is TRBV28, the J gene TRBJ2-7, with D uncertain. The CDR3 here is CASSPGYEQYF. The CDR3 DNA sequence: TGTGCCAGCAGCCCAGGCTACGAGCAGTACTTC.